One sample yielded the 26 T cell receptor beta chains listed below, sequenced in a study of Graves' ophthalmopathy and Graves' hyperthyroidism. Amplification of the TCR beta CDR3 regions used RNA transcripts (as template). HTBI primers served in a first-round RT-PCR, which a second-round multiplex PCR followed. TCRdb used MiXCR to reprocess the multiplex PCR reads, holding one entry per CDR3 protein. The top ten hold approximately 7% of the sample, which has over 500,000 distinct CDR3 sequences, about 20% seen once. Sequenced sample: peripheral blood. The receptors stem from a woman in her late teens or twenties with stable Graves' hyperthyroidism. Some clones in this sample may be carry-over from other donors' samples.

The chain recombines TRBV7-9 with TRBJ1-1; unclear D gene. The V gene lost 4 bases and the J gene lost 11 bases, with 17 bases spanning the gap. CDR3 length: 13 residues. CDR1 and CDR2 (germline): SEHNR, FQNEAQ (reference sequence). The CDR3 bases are TGTGCCAGCAGCTACCACGCCGCCGATGGGGCTTTCTTT. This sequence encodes CASSYHAADGAFF.

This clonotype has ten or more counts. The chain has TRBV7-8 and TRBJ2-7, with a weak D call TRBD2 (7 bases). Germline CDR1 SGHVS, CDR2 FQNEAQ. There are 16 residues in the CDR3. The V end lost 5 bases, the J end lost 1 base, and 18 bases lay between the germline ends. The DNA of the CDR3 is TGTGCCAGCAGCAATCCGGGACGGGGGGCTTCCTACGAGCAGTACTTC. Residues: CASSNPGRGASYEQYF.

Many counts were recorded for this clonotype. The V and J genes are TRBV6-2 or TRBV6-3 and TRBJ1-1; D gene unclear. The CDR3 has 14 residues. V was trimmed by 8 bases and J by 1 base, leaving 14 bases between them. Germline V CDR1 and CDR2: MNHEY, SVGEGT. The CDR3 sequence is CASASGWPNTEAFF. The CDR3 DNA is TGTGCCAGCGCGTCAGGATGGCCGAACACTGAAGCTTTCTTT.

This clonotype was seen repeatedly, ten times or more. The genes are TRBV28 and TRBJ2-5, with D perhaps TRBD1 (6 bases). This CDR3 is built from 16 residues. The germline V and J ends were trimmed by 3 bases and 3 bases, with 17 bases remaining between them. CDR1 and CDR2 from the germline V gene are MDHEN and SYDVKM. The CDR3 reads CASSLLGQLLKETQYF. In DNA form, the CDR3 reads TGTGCCAGCAGTTTGTTAGGACAGCTTCTTAAAGAGACCCAGTACTTC.

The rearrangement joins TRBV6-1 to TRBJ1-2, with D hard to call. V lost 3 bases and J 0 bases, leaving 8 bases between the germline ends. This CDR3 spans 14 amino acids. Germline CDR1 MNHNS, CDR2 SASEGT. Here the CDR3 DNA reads TGTGCCAGCAGTGAGGGCAGCACTAACTATGGCTACACCTTC. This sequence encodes CASSEGSTNYGYTF.

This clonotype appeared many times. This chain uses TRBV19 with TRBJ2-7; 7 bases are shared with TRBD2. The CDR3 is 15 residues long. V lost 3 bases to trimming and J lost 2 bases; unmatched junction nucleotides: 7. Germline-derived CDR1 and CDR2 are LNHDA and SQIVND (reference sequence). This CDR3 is CASSIGLAVAYEQYF. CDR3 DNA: TGTGCCAGTAGTATTGGGCTAGCGGTTGCCTACGAGCAGTACTTC.

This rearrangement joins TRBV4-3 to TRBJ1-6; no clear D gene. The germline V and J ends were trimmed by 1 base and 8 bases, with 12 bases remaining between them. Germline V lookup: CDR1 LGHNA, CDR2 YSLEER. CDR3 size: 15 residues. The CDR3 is CASSQGPQNDSPLHF. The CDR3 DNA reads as TGCGCCAGCAGCCAAGGGCCCCAGAACGATTCACCCCTCCACTTT.

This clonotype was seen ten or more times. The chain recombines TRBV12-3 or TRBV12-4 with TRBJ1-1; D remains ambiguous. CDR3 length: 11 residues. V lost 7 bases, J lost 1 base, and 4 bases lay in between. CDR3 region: CASKENTEAFF. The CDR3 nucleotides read TGTGCCAGCAAAGAGAACACTGAAGCTTTCTTT.

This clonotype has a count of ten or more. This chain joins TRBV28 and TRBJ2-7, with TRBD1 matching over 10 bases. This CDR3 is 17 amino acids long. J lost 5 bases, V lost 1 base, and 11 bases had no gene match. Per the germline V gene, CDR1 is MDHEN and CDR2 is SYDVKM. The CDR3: CASSLSIRDRGVHEQYF. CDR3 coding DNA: TGTGCCAGCAGTTTATCAATCCGGGACAGGGGAGTCCACGAGCAGTACTTC.

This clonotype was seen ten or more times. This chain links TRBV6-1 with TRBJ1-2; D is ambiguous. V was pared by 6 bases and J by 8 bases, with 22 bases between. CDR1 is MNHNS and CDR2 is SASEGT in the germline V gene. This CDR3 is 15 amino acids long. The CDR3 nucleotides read TGTGCCAGCAGCCCCCGGGCCGAAAACGCCAGGGGCTACACCTTC. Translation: CASSPRAENARGYTF.

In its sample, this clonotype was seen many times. The CDR3 loop is CASSTHRGSEQYF. CDR3 DNA sequence: TGTGCCAGCAGCACGCACAGGGGATCCGAGCAGTACTTC. The rearrangement links TRBV7-9 to TRBJ2-7; 7 bases align to TRBD1. This CDR3 contains 13 residues. Per germline, CDR1 SEHNR and CDR2 FQNEAQ (reference sequence). V shed 5 bases, J shed 6 bases, and the junction held 7 bases outside the gene matches.

CDR3 nucleotide sequence: TGTGCCAGCAGTTCTAGCCCGGGAGCTTGGAACACTGAAGCTTTCTTT. Translating it yields CASSSSPGAWNTEAFF. The chain combines TRBV12-3 or TRBV12-4 with TRBJ1-1, with D hard to call. Deletions cut 4 bases from V and 1 base from J, with 16 bases between. CDR3 length: 16 residues.

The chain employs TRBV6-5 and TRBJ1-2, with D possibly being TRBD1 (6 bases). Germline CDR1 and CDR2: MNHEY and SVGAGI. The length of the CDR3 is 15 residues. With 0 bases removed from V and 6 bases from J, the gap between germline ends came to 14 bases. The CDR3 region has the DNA TGTGCCAGCAGTTACTCGAGTATCACAGGGCATGGCTACACCTTC. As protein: CASSYSSITGHGYTF.

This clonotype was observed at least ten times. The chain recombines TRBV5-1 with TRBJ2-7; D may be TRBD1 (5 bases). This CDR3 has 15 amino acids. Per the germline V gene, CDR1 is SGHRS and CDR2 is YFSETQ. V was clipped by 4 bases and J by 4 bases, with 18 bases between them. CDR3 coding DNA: TGCGCCAGCAGCCAAGATGCACAGGTTGCTTACGAGCAGTACTTC. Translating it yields CASSQDAQVAYEQYF.

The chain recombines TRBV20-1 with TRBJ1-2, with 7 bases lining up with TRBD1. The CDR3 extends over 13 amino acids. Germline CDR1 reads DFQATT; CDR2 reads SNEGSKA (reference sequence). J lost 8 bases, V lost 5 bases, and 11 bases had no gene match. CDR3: CSASTGASSGYTF. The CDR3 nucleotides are TGCAGTGCTTCCACAGGGGCGTCATCGGGCTACACCTTC.

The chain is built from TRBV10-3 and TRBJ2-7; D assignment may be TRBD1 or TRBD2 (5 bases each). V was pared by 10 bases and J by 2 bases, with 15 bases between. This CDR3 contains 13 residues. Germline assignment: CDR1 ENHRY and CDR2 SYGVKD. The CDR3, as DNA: TGTGCCACAGGTCGGGGCCAGACCTACGAGCAGTACTTC. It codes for CATGRGQTYEQYF.

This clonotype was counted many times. The CDR3 loop reads CASSFNRGGYEQYF. CDR3 DNA sequence: TGTGCCAGCAGCTTCAACAGGGGGGGATACGAGCAGTACTTC. V is TRBV7-9 and J is TRBJ2-7; D may be TRBD1 (8 bases). The length of the CDR3 is 14 residues. Deletions cut 3 bases from V and 4 bases from J, with 13 bases between. Germline CDR1 is SEHNR and CDR2 is FQNEAQ (reference sequence).

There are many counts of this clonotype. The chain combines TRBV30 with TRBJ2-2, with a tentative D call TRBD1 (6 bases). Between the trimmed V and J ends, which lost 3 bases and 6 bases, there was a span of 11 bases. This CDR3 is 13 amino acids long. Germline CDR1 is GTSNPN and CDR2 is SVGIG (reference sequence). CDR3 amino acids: CAWSRGRAGELFF. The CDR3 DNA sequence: TGTGCCTGGAGCAGGGGTAGGGCCGGGGAGCTGTTTTTT. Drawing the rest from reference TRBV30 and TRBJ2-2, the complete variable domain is SQTIHQWPATLVQPVGSPLSLECTVEGTSNPNLYWYRQAAGRGLQLLFYSVGIGQISSEVPQNLSASRPQDRQFILSSKKLLLSDSGFYLCAWSRGRAGELFFGEGSRLTVL.

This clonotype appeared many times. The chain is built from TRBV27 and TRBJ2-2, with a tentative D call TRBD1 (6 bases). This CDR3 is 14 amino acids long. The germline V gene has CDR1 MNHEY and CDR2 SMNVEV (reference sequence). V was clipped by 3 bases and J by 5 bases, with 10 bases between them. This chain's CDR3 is CASSLNRVTGELFF. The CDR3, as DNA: TGTGCCAGCAGTTTGAACAGGGTAACCGGGGAGCTGTTTTTT.

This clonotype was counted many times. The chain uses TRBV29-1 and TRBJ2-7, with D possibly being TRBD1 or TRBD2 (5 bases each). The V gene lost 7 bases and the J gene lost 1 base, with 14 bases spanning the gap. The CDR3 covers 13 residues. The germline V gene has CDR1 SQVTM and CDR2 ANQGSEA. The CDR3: CSAMGPRSYEQYF. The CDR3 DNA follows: TGCAGCGCAATGGGACCGAGGTCCTACGAGCAGTACTTC.

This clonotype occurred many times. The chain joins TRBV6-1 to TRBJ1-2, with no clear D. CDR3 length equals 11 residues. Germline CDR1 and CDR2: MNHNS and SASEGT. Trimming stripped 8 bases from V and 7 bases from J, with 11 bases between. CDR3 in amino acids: CASGWVSGYTF. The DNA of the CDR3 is TGTGCCAGCGGCTGGGTTTCTGGCTACACCTTC.

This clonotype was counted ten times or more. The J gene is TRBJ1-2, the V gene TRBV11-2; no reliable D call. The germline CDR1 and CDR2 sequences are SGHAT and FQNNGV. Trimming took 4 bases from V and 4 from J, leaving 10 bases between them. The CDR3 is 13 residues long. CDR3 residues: CASSSGPIYGYTF. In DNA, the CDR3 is TGTGCCAGCAGCTCAGGACCAATCTATGGCTACACCTTC.

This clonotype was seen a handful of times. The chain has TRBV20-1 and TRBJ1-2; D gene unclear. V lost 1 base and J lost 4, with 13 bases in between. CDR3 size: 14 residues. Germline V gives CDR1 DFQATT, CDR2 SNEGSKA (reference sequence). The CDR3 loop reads CSARVSADGYGYTF. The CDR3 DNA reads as TGCAGTGCTAGAGTTTCAGCCGACGGCTATGGCTACACCTTC.

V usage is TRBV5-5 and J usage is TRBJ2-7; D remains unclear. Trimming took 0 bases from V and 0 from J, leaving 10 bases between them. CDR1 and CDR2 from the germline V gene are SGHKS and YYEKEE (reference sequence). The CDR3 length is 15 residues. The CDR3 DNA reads TGTGCCAGCAGCTTGGAAGCACAGAGCTCCTACGAGCAGTACTTC. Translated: CASSLEAQSSYEQYF.

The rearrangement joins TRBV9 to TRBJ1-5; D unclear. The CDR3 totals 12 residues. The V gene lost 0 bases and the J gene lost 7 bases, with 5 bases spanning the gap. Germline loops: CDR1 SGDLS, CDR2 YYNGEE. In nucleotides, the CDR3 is TGTGCCAGCAGCGTAGATGGGCAGCCCCAGCATTTT. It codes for CASSVDGQPQHF. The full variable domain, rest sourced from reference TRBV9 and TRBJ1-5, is DSGVTQTPKHLITATGQRVTLRCSPRSGDLSVYWYQQSLDQGLQFLIQYYNGEERAKGNILERFSAQQFPDLHSELNLSSLELGDSALYFCASSVDGQPQHFGDGTRLSIL.

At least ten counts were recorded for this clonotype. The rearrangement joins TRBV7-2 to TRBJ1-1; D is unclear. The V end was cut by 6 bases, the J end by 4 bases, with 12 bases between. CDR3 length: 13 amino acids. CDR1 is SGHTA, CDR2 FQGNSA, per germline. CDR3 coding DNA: TGTGCCAGCAGGTTAAGGAGCGTCACTGAAGCTTTCTTT. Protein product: CASRLRSVTEAFF.